This is a list of T cell receptor beta chains from one sample in a study of T cell responses to AZD1222 COVID-19 vaccine. Profiled with immunoSEQ multiplex PCR; TCRdb holds only in-frame clones, not every one. The sample has 85,000 to 90,000 clones; around 90% are singletons. The sequencing used peripheral blood, collected on day 0 of AZD1222 vaccination. These receptor sequences come from an adult in good health. CDR3s include the opening cysteine and the closing phenylalanine or tryptophan. D genes are given only for firm matches. Expanded clones are given a class, and other clones once, few, many or no size at all.

CDR3 protein: CASSLIGQGNQETQYF
CDR3 DNA: TGTGCCAGCAGCTTGATCGGACAGGGCAACCAAGAGACCCAGTACTTC
CDR3 length: 16
D gene: TRBD1
V gene: TRBV5-4
J gene: TRBJ2-5
clone size: -

CDR3 protein: CASSLGQGSYGYTF
CDR3 DNA: TGCGCCAGCAGTCTGGGACAGGGGTCCTATGGCTACACCTTC
CDR3 length: 14
D gene: TRBD1
V gene: TRBV5-1
J gene: TRBJ1-2
clone size: -

CDR3 protein: CASRSLGTSPNQPQHF
CDR3 DNA: TGTGCCAGTAGGAGCCTCGGGACATCCCCAAATCAGCCCCAGCATTTT
CDR3 length: 16
D gene: -
V gene: TRBV19
J gene: TRBJ1-5
clone size: -

CDR3 protein: CASSLTPTKAQHF
CDR3 DNA: TGTGCCAGCAGTTTAACACCGACAAAAGCCCAGCATTTT
CDR3 length: 13
D gene: -
V gene: TRBV12-3/TRBV12-4
J gene: TRBJ1-5
clone size: -

CDR3 protein: CASSQDMTGAWNIQYF
CDR3 DNA: TGTGCCAGCAGCCAAGACATGACGGGGGCTTGGAACATTCAGTACTTC
CDR3 length: 16
D gene: -
V gene: TRBV4-2
J gene: TRBJ2-4
clone size: few

CDR3 protein: CASSLMTNTEAFF
CDR3 DNA: TGTGCCAGCAGCTTGATGACGAACACTGAAGCTTTCTTT
CDR3 length: 13
D gene: -
V gene: TRBV5-5
J gene: TRBJ1-1
clone size: -

CDR3 protein: CASSSRQGSGDQPQHF
CDR3 DNA: TGTGCCAGCTCATCAAGACAGGGGTCAGGGGATCAGCCCCAGCATTTT
CDR3 length: 16
D gene: TRBD1
V gene: TRBV18
J gene: TRBJ1-5
clone size: -

CDR3 protein: CASSKQRGGGSTDTQYF
CDR3 DNA: TGTGCCAGCAGTAAACAGCGGGGGGGCGGAAGCACAGATACGCAGTATTTT
CDR3 length: 17
D gene: TRBD2
V gene: TRBV27
J gene: TRBJ2-3
clone size: -

CDR3 protein: CASIRGLTNTGELFF
CDR3 DNA: TGTGCCAGCATAAGGGGACTTACAAACACCGGGGAGCTGTTTTTT
CDR3 length: 15
D gene: -
V gene: TRBV6-6
J gene: TRBJ2-2
clone size: -

CDR3 protein: CASSRFGGVNTGELFF
CDR3 DNA: TGTGCCAGCTCACGGTTTGGCGGGGTGAACACCGGGGAGCTGTTTTTT
CDR3 length: 16
D gene: -
V gene: TRBV18
J gene: TRBJ2-2
clone size: -

CDR3 protein: CASSPTGVNEQYF
CDR3 DNA: TGTGCCAGCTCACCGACAGGGGTAAACGAGCAGTACTTC
CDR3 length: 13
D gene: TRBD1
V gene: TRBV18
J gene: TRBJ2-7
clone size: -

CDR3 protein: CASSRRADNEQFF
CDR3 DNA: TGTGCCAGCAGTAGAAGGGCAGACAATGAGCAGTTCTTC
CDR3 length: 13
D gene: -
V gene: TRBV13
J gene: TRBJ2-1
clone size: few

CDR3 protein: CASTKRGYYNEQFF
CDR3 DNA: TGTGCCAGCACTAAGCGGGGGTACTACAATGAGCAGTTCTTC
CDR3 length: 14
D gene: TRBD2
V gene: TRBV6-5
J gene: TRBJ2-1
clone size: -

CDR3 protein: CANARGSGTNEQFF
CDR3 DNA: TGTGCCAATGCTCGGGGTAGCGGGACGAATGAGCAGTTCTTC
CDR3 length: 14
D gene: TRBD2
V gene: TRBV6-5
J gene: TRBJ2-1
clone size: -

CDR3 protein: CAISESTVSGANYEQYF
CDR3 DNA: TGTGCCATCAGTGAGTCGACTGTAAGCGGGGCGAACTACGAGCAGTACTTC
CDR3 length: 17
D gene: TRBD2
V gene: TRBV10-3
J gene: TRBJ2-7
clone size: -

CDR3 protein: CATSRDNVPGVGYTF
CDR3 DNA: TGTGCCACCAGCAGAGATAATGTCCCCGGAGTGGGCTACACCTTC
CDR3 length: 15
D gene: -
V gene: TRBV15
J gene: TRBJ1-2
clone size: -

CDR3 protein: CASSESGRVGIYGNEQFF
CDR3 DNA: TGTGCCAGCAGTGAATCTGGCAGGGTAGGGATCTACGGGAATGAGCAGTTCTTC
CDR3 length: 18
D gene: -
V gene: TRBV6-1
J gene: TRBJ2-1
clone size: -

CDR3 protein: CASSIDRVTQYF
CDR3 DNA: TGTGCCAGCAGCATCGACAGGGTTACGCAGTATTTT
CDR3 length: 12
D gene: TRBD1
V gene: TRBV27
J gene: TRBJ2-3
clone size: -

CDR3 protein: CASTPSGGARVEQFF
CDR3 DNA: TGTGCCAGTACGCCTAGCGGGGGGGCCCGGGTTGAGCAGTTCTTC
CDR3 length: 15
D gene: TRBD2
V gene: TRBV19
J gene: TRBJ2-1
clone size: -

CDR3 protein: CASSNSPIQGYSNQPQHF
CDR3 DNA: TGTGCCAGTAGTAATTCACCAATACAGGGCTATAGCAATCAGCCCCAGCATTTT
CDR3 length: 18
D gene: -
V gene: TRBV19
J gene: TRBJ1-5
clone size: -

CDR3 protein: CASSPMRSQETQYF
CDR3 DNA: TGTGCCAGCAGCCCAATGAGGAGCCAAGAGACCCAGTACTTC
CDR3 length: 14
D gene: -
V gene: TRBV6-5
J gene: TRBJ2-5
clone size: -

CDR3 protein: CASAQRELSDTQYF
CDR3 DNA: TGTGCCAGCGCGCAGCGGGAGTTGTCAGATACGCAGTATTTT
CDR3 length: 14
D gene: TRBD2
V gene: TRBV11-3
J gene: TRBJ2-3
clone size: -

CDR3 protein: CASRSRGLADTGELFF
CDR3 DNA: TGTGCCAGCAGGTCCCGGGGCCTAGCGGACACCGGGGAGCTGTTTTTT
CDR3 length: 16
D gene: TRBD2
V gene: TRBV7-9
J gene: TRBJ2-2
clone size: once

CDR3 protein: CASSLRVEVPNTEAFF
CDR3 DNA: TGTGCCAGCAGTCTGAGGGTGGAGGTGCCGAACACTGAAGCTTTCTTT
CDR3 length: 16
D gene: -
V gene: TRBV7-2
J gene: TRBJ1-1
clone size: -

CDR3 protein: CASSLVDGRGGFNQPQHF
CDR3 DNA: TGTGCCAGCAGCTTAGTCGATGGACGCGGGGGCTTCAATCAGCCCCAGCATTTT
CDR3 length: 18
D gene: -
V gene: TRBV7-2
J gene: TRBJ1-5
clone size: -

CDR3 protein: CASSEGGHSGLNTEAFF
CDR3 DNA: TGCGCCAGCAGTGAGGGAGGACACTCAGGACTGAACACTGAAGCTTTCTTT
CDR3 length: 17
D gene: -
V gene: TRBV10-2
J gene: TRBJ1-1
clone size: -

CDR3 protein: CASSPSTGVGYTF
CDR3 DNA: TGTGCCAGCAGTCCATCGACAGGGGTTGGCTACACCTTC
CDR3 length: 13
D gene: TRBD1
V gene: TRBV12-3/TRBV12-4
J gene: TRBJ1-2
clone size: -

CDR3 protein: CASSIDSRGQANYGYTF
CDR3 DNA: TGTGCCAGTAGTATAGATTCGAGAGGCCAAGCGAACTATGGCTACACCTTC
CDR3 length: 17
D gene: -
V gene: TRBV19
J gene: TRBJ1-2
clone size: -

CDR3 protein: CASSQGHDYEQYF
CDR3 DNA: TGTGCCAGTAGTCAAGGACACGACTACGAGCAGTACTTC
CDR3 length: 13
D gene: -
V gene: TRBV19
J gene: TRBJ2-7
clone size: once

CDR3 protein: CASTPPGASGNTIYF
CDR3 DNA: TGTGCCAGCACCCCCCCGGGGGCCTCTGGAAACACCATATATTTT
CDR3 length: 15
D gene: -
V gene: TRBV6-5
J gene: TRBJ1-3
clone size: -

CDR3 protein: CASSLPGSGETQYF
CDR3 DNA: TGTGCCAGCAGTTTACCGGGAAGTGGAGAGACCCAGTACTTC
CDR3 length: 14
D gene: -
V gene: TRBV27
J gene: TRBJ2-5
clone size: -

CDR3 protein: CASSQVGGSYNSPLHF
CDR3 DNA: TGCGCCAGCAGCCAAGTTGGGGGGTCCTATAATTCACCCCTCCACTTT
CDR3 length: 16
D gene: -
V gene: TRBV4-3
J gene: TRBJ1-6
clone size: -

CDR3 protein: CASSLTPTELNYGYTF
CDR3 DNA: TGTGCCAGTAGTCTCACCCCGACAGAGCTTAACTATGGCTACACCTTC
CDR3 length: 16
D gene: -
V gene: TRBV19
J gene: TRBJ1-2
clone size: -

CDR3 protein: CASSSGLAASTDTQYF
CDR3 DNA: TGCGCCAGCAGCTCGGGACTAGCGGCAAGCACAGATACGCAGTATTTT
CDR3 length: 16
D gene: TRBD2
V gene: TRBV5-1
J gene: TRBJ2-3
clone size: -

CDR3 protein: CSAPVSTEAFF
CDR3 DNA: TGCAGTGCTCCCGTGAGTACTGAAGCTTTCTTT
CDR3 length: 11
D gene: -
V gene: TRBV20-1
J gene: TRBJ1-1
clone size: -

CDR3 protein: CSVVQGGVSGYTF
CDR3 DNA: TGCAGCGTTGTACAGGGGGGCGTGAGTGGCTACACCTTC
CDR3 length: 13
D gene: TRBD1
V gene: TRBV29-1
J gene: TRBJ1-2
clone size: -

CDR3 protein: CASSLVAGRTDTQYF
CDR3 DNA: TGTGCCAGCAGCTTAGTGGCAGGGCGCACAGATACGCAGTATTTT
CDR3 length: 15
D gene: -
V gene: TRBV7-9
J gene: TRBJ2-3
clone size: -

CDR3 protein: CASSQGQPEKLFF
CDR3 DNA: TGTGCCAGCAGCCAGGGACAACCGGAAAAACTGTTTTTT
CDR3 length: 13
D gene: -
V gene: TRBV3-1/TRBV3-2
J gene: TRBJ1-4
clone size: -

CDR3 protein: CASSEVLLAGSFGELFF
CDR3 DNA: TGTGCCAGCAGTGAAGTTTTGCTAGCGGGGTCTTTTGGGGAGCTGTTTTTT
CDR3 length: 17
D gene: TRBD2
V gene: TRBV6-1
J gene: TRBJ2-2
clone size: -

CDR3 protein: CASRDGGSTDTQYF
CDR3 DNA: TGTGCCAGTAGAGACGGGGGATCCACAGATACGCAGTATTTT
CDR3 length: 14
D gene: -
V gene: TRBV19
J gene: TRBJ2-3
clone size: -

CDR3 protein: CSASPRQTTEAFF
CDR3 DNA: TGCAGTGCTAGTCCGAGACAGACCACTGAAGCTTTCTTT
CDR3 length: 13
D gene: -
V gene: TRBV20-1
J gene: TRBJ1-1
clone size: -

CDR3 protein: CASSWWGQEAKNIQYF
CDR3 DNA: TGTGCCAGCAGCTGGTGGGGACAGGAAGCCAAAAACATTCAGTACTTC
CDR3 length: 16
D gene: TRBD1
V gene: TRBV5-8
J gene: TRBJ2-4
clone size: -

CDR3 protein: CASSLLTGGQEAFF
CDR3 DNA: TGTGCCAGCAGCCTCCTCACCGGGGGACAGGAAGCTTTCTTT
CDR3 length: 14
D gene: TRBD1
V gene: TRBV3-1/TRBV3-2
J gene: TRBJ1-1
clone size: -

CDR3 protein: CSAPRSDTQYF
CDR3 DNA: TGCAGTGCCCCGAGGTCAGATACGCAGTATTTT
CDR3 length: 11
D gene: -
V gene: TRBV20-1
J gene: TRBJ2-3
clone size: -

CDR3 protein: CASSLDRASTDTQYF
CDR3 DNA: TGTGCCAGCAGCTTGGACAGGGCTAGCACAGATACGCAGTATTTT
CDR3 length: 15
D gene: -
V gene: TRBV5-8
J gene: TRBJ2-3
clone size: -